The entry below describes one T cell receptor beta chain. The antigen remains unidentified. Reverse transcription used about 0.45 to 1 ug RNA and random hexamers. The TCR beta CDR3 was amplified by immunoSEQ multiplex PCR across 54 Vbeta, 13 Jbeta. TCRdb called the immunoSEQ multiplex PCR reads again in MiXCR, with one record for every CDR3 protein. The sample includes 200,000 to 250,000 distinct CDR3 sequences, 92% of them seen just once. These data belong to a study of CD8 T cells in Susac syndrome. General observations from the study: The authors acknowledged that their TCR sequencing and HLA analysis involved a relatively small number of individuals.

The authors carried out high-throughput sequencing of TCR beta. They applied it to CD8+ and CD4+ T cells obtained from blood. TEMRA cells were enriched by FACS, while CD8+ and CD4+ T cells were obtained through a negative isolation that was performed magnetically. The CDR3 is 12 residues long. The germline V gene encodes CDR1 WSHSY and CDR2 SAAADI. The V end was cut by 6 bases, the J end by 6 bases, with 9 bases between. Sequenced material: CD8+ T cells from PBMCs. This sequence originates from a human donor with multiple sclerosis. The chain has TRBV10-2 and TRBJ2-1; D not resolved. The CDR3 region is CASSRVVNEQFF. In nucleotides, the CDR3 is TGCGCCAGCAGCAGAGTCGTCAATGAGCAGTTCTTC.